The 27 T cell receptor beta chains below were found in one sample sequenced in a study of blood T cell repertoires in COVID-19. Only in-frame clones appear in the TCRdb table, and some are missing; sequencing was by immunoSEQ multiplex PCR. The data contain approximately 170,000 clones, 80% to 90% of them singletons. Material for sequencing was peripheral blood. The receptors derive from a man in his fifties with active or convalescent COVID-19.

The count of this clone is one. The J gene is TRBJ2-3, the V gene TRBV7-2, with 8 bases matching TRBD1. CDR3 length equals 13 residues. Trimming removed 6 bases from V and 8 bases from J; junction bases left unmatched: 7. Germline assignment: CDR1 SGHTA and CDR2 FQGNSA. The CDR3 bases are TGTGCCAGCAGTTTCGAGGGACAGGCTACGCAGTATTTT. It encodes CASSFEGQATQYF.

The gene calls are TRBV2 and TRBJ1-5, with a weak D call TRBD1 (5 bases). Per the germline V gene, CDR1 is SNHLY and CDR2 is FYNNEI. Trimming left V 7 bases short and J 6 bases short, with 10 bases between. The CDR3 spans 12 residues. This CDR3 reads CASTPTGQPQHF. The CDR3 nucleotides read TGTGCCAGCACTCCTACAGGTCAGCCCCAGCATTTT. Using reference TRBV2 and TRBJ1-5 for the parts outside the CDR3, the full variable domain is EPEVTQTPSHQVTQMGQEVILRCVPISNHLYFYWYRQILGQKVEFLVSFYNNEISEKSEIFDDQFSVERPDGSNFTLKIRSTKLEDSAMYFCASTPTGQPQHFGDGTRLSIL.

This clone showed up just once. V and J are TRBV2 and TRBJ2-3, with TRBD1 as a possible D gene (6 bases). Trimming removed 7 bases at V and 1 base at J, with 12 bases between. This CDR3 is built from 14 residues. Per the germline V gene, CDR1 is SNHLY and CDR2 is FYNNEI. The CDR3 spells CASKDSLGTDTQYF. CDR3 nucleotides: TGTGCCAGCAAGGACAGTCTTGGCACAGATACGCAGTATTTT.

The chain uses TRBV10-3 and TRBJ2-7, with 7 bases matching TRBD2. The CDR3 has 12 residues. Trimming at V came to 8 bases and at J to 1 base, leaving 2 bases not matched to a gene. Germline V gene lookup returns CDR1 ENHRY and CDR2 SYGVKD. CDR3: CAIGRESYEQYF. DNA of the CDR3: TGTGCCATCGGGAGGGAATCCTACGAGCAGTACTTC.

The chain uses TRBV6-2 or TRBV6-3 and TRBJ2-3, with D perhaps TRBD2 (5 bases). The CDR3 is 16 amino acids. Per the germline V gene, CDR1 is MNHEY and CDR2 is SVGEGT. V gave up 4 bases and J gave up 2 bases, with 16 bases separating them. Here the CDR3 DNA reads TGTGCCAGCAGTTTTGACGGACTTACCTCCACAGATACGCAGTATTTT. It encodes CASSFDGLTSTDTQYF.

V gene TRBV7-2 combines with J gene TRBJ2-7, with D possibly being TRBD2 (6 bases). The V end was cut by 8 bases, the J end by 2 bases, with 13 bases between. The CDR3 contains 13 residues. Looked up from germline, CDR1 is SGHTA and CDR2 is FQGNSA. The CDR3 sequence: CASVEPGAYEQYF. CDR3 nucleotides: TGTGCCAGCGTTGAGCCGGGGGCCTACGAGCAGTACTTC.

This chain joins TRBV5-1 and TRBJ2-7; 11 nucleotides agree with TRBD2. Unmatched junction bases numbered 5, after V lost 2 bases and J lost 4 bases. This CDR3 comprises 15 residues. Germline CDR1 is SGHRS and CDR2 is YFSETQ. The CDR3 DNA reads TGCGCCAGCAGCTTCGCTAGCGGGGGGTTGTACGAGCAGTACTTC. Protein: CASSFASGGLYEQYF.

V gene TRBV6-5 combines with J gene TRBJ2-3; 10 bases match TRBD2. V shed 0 bases and J 9 bases; nucleotides not matched to a gene: 6. CDR3 size: 15 residues. Germline V gives CDR1 MNHEY, CDR2 SVGAGI. The CDR3 region is CASSYSWTSGSTQYF. CDR3 coding DNA: TGTGCCAGCAGTTACTCGTGGACTAGCGGCAGCACGCAGTATTTT.

The chain has TRBV27 and TRBJ1-4, with 10 bases matching TRBD1. The V gene end was trimmed by 8 bases and the J gene end by 12 bases; junction bases not matched to a gene: 21. Germline V gene data show CDR1 as MNHEY and CDR2 as SMNVEV (reference sequence). The CDR3 totals 17 residues. The CDR3: CASGRDRGSPIGKELFF. CDR3 DNA sequence: TGTGCCAGCGGCCGGGACAGGGGATCCCCGATTGGAAAGGAACTGTTTTTT.

The chain carries TRBV16 and TRBJ1-3; D gene uncertain. This CDR3 region has 16 residues. The V end was cut by 2 bases, the J end by 0 bases, with 11 bases between. The germline V gene encodes CDR1 KGHSY and CDR2 FQNENV. This CDR3 reads CASSQSGQSSGNTIYF. The DNA of the CDR3 is TGTGCCAGCAGCCAAAGTGGGCAGTCCTCTGGAAACACCATATATTTT.

This rearrangement joins TRBV5-1 to TRBJ1-1; D gene uncertain. This CDR3 is 13 amino acids long. The germline V gene has CDR1 SGHRS and CDR2 YFSETQ. V was pared by 0 bases and J by 1 base, with 4 bases between. The CDR3 here is CASSLGANTEAFF. CDR3 DNA: TGCGCCAGCAGCTTGGGGGCGAACACTGAAGCTTTCTTT.

The V and J genes are TRBV5-4 and TRBJ2-5; TRBD2 aligns across 12 bases. CDR3 length: 15 residues. V dropped 4 bases and J dropped 4; count of bases not matched to a gene: 5. The V gene's germline CDR1 is SGHNT and CDR2 YYREEE (reference sequence). CDR3 region: CASSIRLAGVETQYF. CDR3 nucleotide sequence: TGTGCCAGCAGCATCCGACTAGCGGGAGTAGAGACCCAGTACTTC.

This clone was observed a single time. This sequence joins TRBV7-9 and TRBJ1-1, with a possible D match to TRBD1 (5 bases). The CDR3 is 13 residues long. The germline V gene has CDR1 SEHNR and CDR2 FQNEAQ (reference sequence). Trimming left V 7 bases short and J 5 bases short, with 14 bases between. CDR3 nucleotides: TGTGCCAGCAACCAGGGATTAGAAACTGAAGCTTTCTTT. Amino acid sequence: CASNQGLETEAFF. Full variable domain (missing parts from reference TRBV7-9 and TRBJ1-1): DTGVSQNPRHKITKRGQNVTFRCDPISEHNRLYWYRQTLGQGPEFLTYFQNEAQLEKSRLLSDRFSAERPKGSFSTLEIQRTEQGDSAMYLCASNQGLETEAFFGQGTRLTVV.

The chain has TRBV7-2 and TRBJ2-4, with TRBD1 as a possible D gene (5 bases). Germline CDR1 is SGHTA and CDR2 is FQGNSA. Trimming removed 4 bases from V and 0 bases from J, with 7 bases in between. This CDR3 spans 14 amino acids. The CDR3 DNA reads as TGTGCCAGCAGCTCTCAGGGAGCCAAAAACATTCAGTACTTC. As protein: CASSSQGAKNIQYF.

CDR3 DNA sequence: TGTGCCATCAGTTACAGGGGGGATGAGCAGTTCTTC. This codes for CAISYRGDEQFF. The rearrangement uses TRBV10-3 and TRBJ2-1; 8 bases match TRBD1. With V trimmed by 5 bases and J by 8 bases, 2 bases remained unmatched. This CDR3 is built from 12 residues. Germline-derived CDR1 and CDR2 are ENHRY and SYGVKD.

This sequence joins TRBV28 and TRBJ2-7; a weak D match, TRBD2 (7 bases). V gave up 6 bases and J gave up 5 bases, with 20 bases separating them. The CDR3 is 15 residues long. Germline loops: CDR1 MDHEN, CDR2 SYDVKM. DNA for the CDR3: TGTGCCAGCAGGAAGGGGGGGCAGCGAAGCGACGAGCAGTACTTC. It is translated as CASRKGGQRSDEQYF.

J is TRBJ2-7 and V is TRBV7-3; the D gene is possibly TRBD1 (5 bases). Trimming shortened V by 4 bases and J by 4 bases, and 11 bases separated the two germline ends. The germline V gene encodes CDR1 SGHTA and CDR2 FQGTGA. This CDR3 spans 13 amino acids. The CDR3 region has the DNA TGTGCCAGCAGCTACGACAGATCTTACGAGCAGTACTTC. Translating gives CASSYDRSYEQYF.

This clone showed up just once. V and J are TRBV29-1 and TRBJ1-1, with 7 bases that match TRBD1. The CDR3 is 15 amino acids. CDR1 and CDR2 from the germline V gene are SQVTM and ANQGSEA. The trim removed 5 bases at V and 7 bases at J, leaving 16 bases unmatched. The CDR3, as DNA: TGCAGCGTTCCCCCGAGACAGGGAAATCGGGGTGAAGCTTTCTTT. Translation gives CSVPPRQGNRGEAFF.

The rearrangement joins TRBV10-1 to TRBJ1-1, with 10 bases aligning to TRBD1. CDR1 and CDR2 from the germline V gene are WNHNN and SYGVQD (reference sequence). Trimming took 6 bases from V and 3 from J; bases not matched to a gene: 4. There are 14 residues in the CDR3. In nucleotides, the CDR3 is TGCGCCAGCAGGTCCGGGACAGGGGACACTGAAGCTTTCTTT. The encoded protein is CASRSGTGDTEAFF.

The chain has TRBV30 and TRBJ1-6; no reliable D call. With 3 bases removed from V and 5 bases from J, the gap between germline ends came to 14 bases. Germline loops: CDR1 GTSNPN, CDR2 SVGIG (reference sequence). There are 15 residues in the CDR3. The CDR3 nucleotides are TGTGCCTGGAGGAGGGTAGGGTCTAATAATTCACCCCTCCACTTT. It encodes CAWRRVGSNNSPLHF.

This clone was counted between two and nine times. The chain is built from TRBV2 and TRBJ2-5; 8 bases line up with TRBD2. Germline V gene sequence: CDR1 SNHLY, CDR2 FYNNEI. This CDR3 is 12 amino acids long. J gave up 3 bases and V 6 bases, and 0 bases lay outside the gene matches. CDR3: CASRGLEETQYF. The CDR3 nucleotides are TGTGCCAGCAGGGGACTAGAAGAGACCCAGTACTTC.

The CDR3 DNA reads as TGTGCCAGCAGCCCTGTACTCACAGGACAGCCCCAGCATTTT. The encoded protein is CASSPVLTGQPQHF. This chain links TRBV7-2 with TRBJ1-5; a weak D match, TRBD1 (5 bases). V lost 5 bases, J lost 7 bases, and 15 bases lay in between. The CDR3 runs to 14 residues. Germline CDR1 SGHTA, CDR2 FQGNSA.

The genes are TRBV4-1 and TRBJ1-1; TRBD1 matches at 7 bases. The CDR3 extends over 14 amino acids. V was clipped by 4 bases and J by 2 bases; unmatched bases: 4. CDR1 and CDR2 from the germline V gene are MGHRA and YSYEKL. The CDR3 nucleotides are TGCGCCAGCAGCCCCCAGGGGGATAACACTGAAGCTTTCTTT. Its protein product is CASSPQGDNTEAFF.

The chain has TRBV3-1 (or the pseudogene TRBV3-2) and TRBJ1-3; D is perhaps TRBD1 (5 bases). Germline CDR1 LGHDT, CDR2 YNNKEL (reference sequence). This CDR3 contains 13 residues. Trimming stripped 1 base from V and 8 bases from J, with 9 bases between. Here the CDR3 DNA reads TGTGCCAGCAGCCAAGGGGGCACGGACACCATATATTTT. The encoded protein is CASSQGGTDTIYF.

This chain uses TRBV27 with TRBJ1-1, with a tentative D call TRBD1 (6 bases). V was pared by 5 bases and J by 5 bases, with 21 bases between. The CDR3 is 16 amino acids. The germline gives CDR1 MNHEY, CDR2 SMNVEV (reference sequence). CDR3 protein: CASSPLTGGVWTEAFF. The CDR3 DNA is TGTGCCAGCAGTCCGTTGACAGGAGGCGTGTGGACTGAAGCTTTCTTT.

The chain links TRBV5-6 to TRBJ2-1; 8 nucleotides match TRBD2. The CDR3 is 14 residues long. The V segment lost 0 bases and the J segment 15 bases; nucleotides outside the gene matches: 11. Germline V gene sequence: CDR1 SGHDT, CDR2 YYEEEE. The CDR3 sequence: CASSLGESGSTWFF. The CDR3 bases are TGTGCCAGCAGCTTGGGGGAAAGCGGGAGCACCTGGTTCTTC.

V gene TRBV10-3 combines with J gene TRBJ1-1; TRBD1 matches at 8 bases. Germline V gives CDR1 ENHRY, CDR2 SYGVKD. The length of the CDR3 is 14 residues. Trimming cost V 6 bases and J 1 base; bases outside gene matches: 4. CDR3 sequence: CAIRGTGRNTEAFF. The CDR3 nucleotides read TGTGCCATCAGAGGGACAGGAAGGAACACTGAAGCTTTCTTT.